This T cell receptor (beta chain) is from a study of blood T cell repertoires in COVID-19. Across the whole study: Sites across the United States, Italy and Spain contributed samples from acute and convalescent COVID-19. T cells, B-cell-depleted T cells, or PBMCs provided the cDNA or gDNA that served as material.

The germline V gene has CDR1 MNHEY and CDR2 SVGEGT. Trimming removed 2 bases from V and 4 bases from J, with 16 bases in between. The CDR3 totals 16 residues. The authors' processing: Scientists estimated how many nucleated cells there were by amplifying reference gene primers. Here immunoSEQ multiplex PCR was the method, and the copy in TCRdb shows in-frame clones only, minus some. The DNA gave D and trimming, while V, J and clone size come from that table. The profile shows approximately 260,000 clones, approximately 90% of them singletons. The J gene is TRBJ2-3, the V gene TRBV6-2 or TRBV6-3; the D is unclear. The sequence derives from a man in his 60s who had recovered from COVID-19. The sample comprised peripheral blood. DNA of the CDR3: TGTGCCAGCAGTTACCTGCTAGACCGCCGGGCAGATACGCAGTATTTT. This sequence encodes CASSYLLDRRADTQYF.